This record concerns one TCR beta chain sequence. The sample belongs to a study of blood T cells in healthy people across ages. A second about 6 to 12 cycle PCR used barcoded and J-beta primers. TCRdb analysed the 5' RACE reads with MiXCR anew, one entry per CDR3 protein. The sample contains about a million distinct CDR3 sequences, less than 45% of which appear only once. Healthy individuals of Caucasian origin from Russia, aged about 6 to 95, served as donors. This TCR was sampled from a young man in good health. The sequenced sample was blood.

CDR3 in amino acids: CASSPPAEASYGYTF. CDR3 DNA: TGTGCCAGCAGCCCCCCGGCCGAGGCCTCCTATGGCTACACCTTC. The rearrangement links TRBV7-9 to TRBJ1-2; D ambiguous. The V end was cut by 5 bases, the J end by 4 bases, with 17 bases between. Germline lookup yields CDR1 SEHNR and CDR2 FQNEAQ (reference sequence). The CDR3 is 15 amino acids.